These 5 T cell receptor beta chains share one sample of origin, sequenced in a study of T cells in Graves' hyperthyroidism and ophthalmopathy. Regions amplified from RNA transcripts were the TCR beta CDR3 regions. HTBI primers drove first-round RT-PCR of the TCR CDR3. One entry per CDR3 protein results from TCRdb running MiXCR on the multiplex PCR reads. This repertoire shows a few hundred thousand distinct CDR3 sequences, approximately 15% found once; its top ten account for 13% to 15%. The sequenced sample consisted of blood. The source of these receptors is a young woman with Graves' hyperthyroidism.

This clonotype occurred a few times. The V and J genes are TRBV27 and TRBJ1-2; 7 bases align to TRBD1. Germline CDR1 reads MNHEY; CDR2 reads SMNVEV (reference sequence). CDR3 length equals 14 residues. The V gene end was trimmed by 0 bases and the J gene end by 4 bases; junction bases not matched to a gene: 2. In DNA form, the CDR3 reads TGTGCCAGCAGTTTATCGAGGGACAGCTATGGCTACACCTTC. Its translation is CASSLSRDSYGYTF.

This clonotype appeared a few times. This chain uses TRBV11-1 with TRBJ2-3; no clear D gene. Germline V gene data show CDR1 as SGHAT and CDR2 as FQDESV (reference sequence). The V gene lost 1 base and the J gene lost 0 bases, with 8 bases spanning the gap. This CDR3 contains 15 residues. The CDR3 bases are TGTGCCAGCAGCTTAGTAGGGTCTAGCACAGATACGCAGTATTTT. This encodes CASSLVGSSTDTQYF.

This chain links TRBV2 with TRBJ2-3; maybe TRBD1 (5 bases). The CDR3 length is 15 residues. Per the germline V gene, CDR1 is SNHLY and CDR2 is FYNNEI. V shed 6 bases and J shed 0 bases, with 13 bases lying between them. CDR3 residues: CASRPWTFSTDTQYF. The DNA of the CDR3 is TGTGCCAGCAGACCCTGGACATTTAGCACAGATACGCAGTATTTT. The complete variable domain, with remaining parts taken from reference TRBV2 and TRBJ2-3, reads EPEVTQTPSHQVTQMGQEVILRCVPISNHLYFYWYRQILGQKVEFLVSFYNNEISEKSEIFDDQFSVERPDGSNFTLKIRSTKLEDSAMYFCASRPWTFSTDTQYFGPGTRLTVL.

The genes are TRBV12-3 or TRBV12-4 and TRBJ2-7, with D possibly being TRBD1 (7 bases). V lost 6 bases, J lost 0 bases, and 12 bases lay in between. This CDR3 region has 14 residues. The CDR3: CASSRQGGSYEQYF. CDR3 in DNA: TGTGCCAGCAGCAGACAGGGAGGCTCCTACGAGCAGTACTTC.

This clonotype was found many times. CDR3 nucleotides: TGCAGCGTCCCGGGACTAGCGACTTTGAGCAATGAGCAGTTCTTC. This codes for CSVPGLATLSNEQFF. The chain joins TRBV29-1 to TRBJ2-1; TRBD2 matches at 10 bases. The length of the CDR3 is 15 residues. V was clipped by 6 bases and J by 6 bases; unmatched bases: 11. CDR1 and CDR2 from the germline V gene are SQVTM and ANQGSEA.